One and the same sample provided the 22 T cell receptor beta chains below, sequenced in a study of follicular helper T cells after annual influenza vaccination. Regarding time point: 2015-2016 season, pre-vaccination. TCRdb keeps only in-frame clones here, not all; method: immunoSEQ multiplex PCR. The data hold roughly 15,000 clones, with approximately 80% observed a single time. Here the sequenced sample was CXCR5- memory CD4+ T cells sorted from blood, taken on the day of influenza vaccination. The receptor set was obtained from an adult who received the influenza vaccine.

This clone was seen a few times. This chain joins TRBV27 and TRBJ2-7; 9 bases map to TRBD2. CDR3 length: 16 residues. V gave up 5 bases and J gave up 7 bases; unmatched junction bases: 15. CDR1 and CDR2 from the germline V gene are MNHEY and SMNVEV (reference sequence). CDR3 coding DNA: TGTGCCAGCAGTCCCCAAAAAGCGGGGGGCACGAGGGAGCAGTACTTC. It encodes CASSPQKAGGTREQYF.

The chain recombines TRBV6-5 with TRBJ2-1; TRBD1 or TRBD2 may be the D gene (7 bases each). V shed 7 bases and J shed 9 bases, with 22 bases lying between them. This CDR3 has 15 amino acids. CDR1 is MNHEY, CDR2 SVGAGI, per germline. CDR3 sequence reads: CASTPRGGINSEQFF. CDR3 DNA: TGTGCCAGCACCCCCAGGGGGGGGATTAACAGTGAGCAGTTCTTC.

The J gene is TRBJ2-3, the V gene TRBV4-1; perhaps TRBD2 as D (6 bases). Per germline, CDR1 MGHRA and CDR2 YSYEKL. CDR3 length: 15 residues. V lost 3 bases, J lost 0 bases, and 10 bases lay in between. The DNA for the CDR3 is TGCGCCAGCAGCCAGCAGGGACTCAGCACAGATACGCAGTATTTT. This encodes CASSQQGLSTDTQYF.

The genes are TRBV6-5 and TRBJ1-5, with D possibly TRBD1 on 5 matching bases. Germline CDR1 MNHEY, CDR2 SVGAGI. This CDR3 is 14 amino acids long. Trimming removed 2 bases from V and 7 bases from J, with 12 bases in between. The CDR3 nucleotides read TGTGCCAGCAGTTACGTGACAGCCGTCCAGCCCCAGCATTTT. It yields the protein CASSYVTAVQPQHF.

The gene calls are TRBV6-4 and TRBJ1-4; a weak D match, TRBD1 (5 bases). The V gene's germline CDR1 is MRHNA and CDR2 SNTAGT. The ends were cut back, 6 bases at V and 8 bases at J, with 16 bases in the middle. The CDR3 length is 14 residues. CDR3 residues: CASSPDLRGEKLFF. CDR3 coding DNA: TGTGCCAGCAGCCCCGACCTAAGGGGCGAAAAACTGTTTTTT.

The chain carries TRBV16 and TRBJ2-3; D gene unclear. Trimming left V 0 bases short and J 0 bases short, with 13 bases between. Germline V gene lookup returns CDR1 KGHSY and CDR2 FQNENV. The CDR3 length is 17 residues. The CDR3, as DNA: TGTGCCAGCAGCCAATCGCCGGGCGGCACTAGCACAGATACGCAGTATTTT. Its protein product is CASSQSPGGTSTDTQYF.

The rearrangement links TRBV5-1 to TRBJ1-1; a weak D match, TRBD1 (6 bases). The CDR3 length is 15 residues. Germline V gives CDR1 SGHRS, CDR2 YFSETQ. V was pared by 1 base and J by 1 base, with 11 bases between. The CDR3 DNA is TGCGCCAGCAGCTTGAGGGGACAAACGAACACTGAAGCTTTCTTT. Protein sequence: CASSLRGQTNTEAFF.

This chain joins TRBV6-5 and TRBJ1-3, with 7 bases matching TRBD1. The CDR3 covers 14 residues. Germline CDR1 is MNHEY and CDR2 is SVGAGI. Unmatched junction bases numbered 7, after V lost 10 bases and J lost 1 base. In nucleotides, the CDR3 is TGTGCCACCCAACAGGGGATGTCTGGAAACACCATATATTTT. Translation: CATQQGMSGNTIYF.

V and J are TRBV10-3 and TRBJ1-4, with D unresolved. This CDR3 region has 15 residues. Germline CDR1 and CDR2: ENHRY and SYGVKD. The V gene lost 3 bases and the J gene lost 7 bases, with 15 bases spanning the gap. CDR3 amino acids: CAISDGPPAGEKLFF. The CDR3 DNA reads TGTGCCATCAGTGACGGACCGCCGGCCGGTGAAAAACTGTTTTTT.

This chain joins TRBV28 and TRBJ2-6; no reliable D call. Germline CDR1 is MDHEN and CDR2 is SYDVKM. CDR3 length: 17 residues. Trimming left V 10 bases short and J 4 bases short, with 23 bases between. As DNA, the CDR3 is TGTGCCACCACCAGTGGGGTGGGTAGGTCCGGGGCCAACGTCCTGACTTTC. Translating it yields CATTSGVGRSGANVLTF.

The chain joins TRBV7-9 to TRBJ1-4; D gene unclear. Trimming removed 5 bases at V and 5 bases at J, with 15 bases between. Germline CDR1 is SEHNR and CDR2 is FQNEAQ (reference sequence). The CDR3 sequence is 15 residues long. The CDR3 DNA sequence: TGTGCCAGCAGCCCTACCCGGACGGGGAATGAAAAACTGTTTTTT. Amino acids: CASSPTRTGNEKLFF.

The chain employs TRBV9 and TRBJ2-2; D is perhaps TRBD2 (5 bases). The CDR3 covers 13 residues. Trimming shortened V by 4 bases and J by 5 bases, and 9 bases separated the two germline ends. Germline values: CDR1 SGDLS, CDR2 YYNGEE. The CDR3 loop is CASSRSGTGELFF. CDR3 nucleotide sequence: TGTGCCAGCAGCCGAAGCGGAACCGGGGAGCTGTTTTTT.

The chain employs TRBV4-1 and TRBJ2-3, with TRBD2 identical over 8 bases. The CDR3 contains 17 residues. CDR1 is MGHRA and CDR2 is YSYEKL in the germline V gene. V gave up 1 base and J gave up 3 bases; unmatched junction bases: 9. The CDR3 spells CASSQGSGGSWTDTQYF. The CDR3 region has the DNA TGCGCCAGCAGCCAAGGGAGCGGGGGAAGTTGGACAGATACGCAGTATTTT.

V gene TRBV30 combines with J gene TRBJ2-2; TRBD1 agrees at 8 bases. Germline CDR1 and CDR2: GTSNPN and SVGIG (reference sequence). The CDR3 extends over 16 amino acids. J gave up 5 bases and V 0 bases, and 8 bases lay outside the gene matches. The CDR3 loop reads CAWSVQGRGRTGELFF. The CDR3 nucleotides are TGTGCCTGGAGTGTACAAGGCAGGGGGCGAACCGGGGAGCTGTTTTTT.

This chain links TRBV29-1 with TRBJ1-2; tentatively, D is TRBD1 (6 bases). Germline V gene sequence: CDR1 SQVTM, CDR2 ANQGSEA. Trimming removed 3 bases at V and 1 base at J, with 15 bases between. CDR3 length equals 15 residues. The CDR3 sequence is CSVDLGQLSNYGYTF. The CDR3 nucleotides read TGCAGCGTTGACCTCGGACAGCTCAGTAACTATGGCTACACCTTC.

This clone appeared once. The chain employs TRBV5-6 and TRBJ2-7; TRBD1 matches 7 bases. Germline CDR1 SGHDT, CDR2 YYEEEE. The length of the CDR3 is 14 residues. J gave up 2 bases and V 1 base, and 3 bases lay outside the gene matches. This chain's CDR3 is CASSLLDRAYEQYF. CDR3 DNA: TGTGCCAGCAGCTTGCTAGACAGGGCCTACGAGCAGTACTTC.

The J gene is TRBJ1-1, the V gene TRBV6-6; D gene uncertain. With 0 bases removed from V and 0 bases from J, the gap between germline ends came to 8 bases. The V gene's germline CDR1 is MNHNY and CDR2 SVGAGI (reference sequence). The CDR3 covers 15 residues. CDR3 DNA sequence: TGTGCCAGCAGTTACTCGAGGAGCATGAACACTGAAGCTTTCTTT. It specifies CASSYSRSMNTEAFF.

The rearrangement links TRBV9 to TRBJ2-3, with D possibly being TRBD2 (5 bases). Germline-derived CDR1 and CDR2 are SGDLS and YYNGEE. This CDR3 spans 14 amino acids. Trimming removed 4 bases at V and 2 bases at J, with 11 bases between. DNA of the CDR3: TGTGCCAGCAGCCCAAGGACTGCCACAGATACGCAGTATTTT. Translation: CASSPRTATDTQYF.

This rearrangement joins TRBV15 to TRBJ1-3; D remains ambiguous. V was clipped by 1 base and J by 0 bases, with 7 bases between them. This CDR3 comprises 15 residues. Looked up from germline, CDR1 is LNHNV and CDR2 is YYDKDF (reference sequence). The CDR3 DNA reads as TGTGCCACCAGCAGAGCAGGCTACTCTGGAAACACCATATATTTT. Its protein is CATSRAGYSGNTIYF.

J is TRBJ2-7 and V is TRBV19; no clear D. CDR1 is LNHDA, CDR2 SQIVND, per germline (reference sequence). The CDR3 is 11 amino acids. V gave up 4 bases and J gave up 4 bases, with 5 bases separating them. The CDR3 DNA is TGTGCCAGTAGTAACTTGTACGAGCAGTACTTC. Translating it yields CASSNLYEQYF.

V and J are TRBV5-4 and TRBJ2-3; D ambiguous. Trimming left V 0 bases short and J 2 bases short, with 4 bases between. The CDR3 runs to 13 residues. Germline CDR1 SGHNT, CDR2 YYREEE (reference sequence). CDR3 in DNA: TGTGCCAGCAGCTTGGACTCCACAGATACGCAGTATTTT. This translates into CASSLDSTDTQYF.

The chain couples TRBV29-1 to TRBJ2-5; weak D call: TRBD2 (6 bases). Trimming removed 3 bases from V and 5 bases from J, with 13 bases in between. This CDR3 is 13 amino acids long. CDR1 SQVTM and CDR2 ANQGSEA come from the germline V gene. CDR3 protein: CSVERGLGETQYF. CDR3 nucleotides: TGCAGCGTTGAGCGGGGATTGGGGGAGACCCAGTACTTC. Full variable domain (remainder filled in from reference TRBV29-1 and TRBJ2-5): SAVISQKPSRDICQRGTSLTIQCQVDSQVTMMFWYRQQPGQSLTLIATANQGSEATYESGFVIDKFPISRPNLTFSTLTVSNMSPEDSSIYLCSVERGLGETQYFGPGTRLLVL.